This TCR beta chain stems from a study of tumor-infiltrating lymphocytes in oesophageal squamous cell carcinoma. About this clonotype: A much larger clone lies one base from this, so it may be a read error.

TCRdb fed the PCR reads into MiXCR, producing one record per CDR3 protein. Seen here are just under 20,000 distinct CDR3 sequences, 35% to 50% observed once, and the top ten hold 10%. Sequencing was performed on normal esophageal tissue next to the tumor. This receptor was identified in a male donor with esophageal squamous cell carcinoma.

The CDR3 sequence: CASSLTGGSTHNEQYF. The CDR3 DNA is TGTGCCAGCAGTTTAACTGGCGGGAGTACTCACAATGAGCAGTACTTC. J is TRBJ2-3 and V is TRBV27, with 7 positions matching TRBD2. The J call may not be correct, given that the DNA end is closer to TRBJ2-7. CDR3 length: 16 amino acids. The germline V gene encodes CDR1 MNHEY and CDR2 SMNVEV (reference sequence).